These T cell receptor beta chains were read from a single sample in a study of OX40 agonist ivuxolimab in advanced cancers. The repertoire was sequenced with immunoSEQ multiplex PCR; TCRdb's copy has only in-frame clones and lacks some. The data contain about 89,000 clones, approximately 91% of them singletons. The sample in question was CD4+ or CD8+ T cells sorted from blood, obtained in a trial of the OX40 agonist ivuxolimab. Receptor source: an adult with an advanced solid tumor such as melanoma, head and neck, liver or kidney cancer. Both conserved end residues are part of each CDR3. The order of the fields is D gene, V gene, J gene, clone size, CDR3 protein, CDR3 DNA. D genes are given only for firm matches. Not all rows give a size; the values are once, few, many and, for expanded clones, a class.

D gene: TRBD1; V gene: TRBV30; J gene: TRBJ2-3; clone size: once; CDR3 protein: CAWSLTGASTDTQYF; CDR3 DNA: TGTGCCTGGAGCTTGACAGGGGCTAGCACAGATACGCAGTATTTT
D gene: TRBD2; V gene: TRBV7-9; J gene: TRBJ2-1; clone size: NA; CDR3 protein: CASSLGAGGYNEQFF; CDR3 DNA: TGTGCCAGCAGCCTCGGGGCGGGGGGATACAATGAGCAGTTCTTC
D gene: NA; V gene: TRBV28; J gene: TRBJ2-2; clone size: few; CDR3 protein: CASSKGTSNTGELFF; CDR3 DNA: TGTGCCAGCAGCAAAGGGACGTCGAACACCGGGGAGCTGTTTTTT
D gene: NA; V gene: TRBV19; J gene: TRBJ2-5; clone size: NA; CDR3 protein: CASSITRGETQYF; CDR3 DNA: TGTGCCAGTAGTATCACTAGGGGAGAGACCCAGTACTTC
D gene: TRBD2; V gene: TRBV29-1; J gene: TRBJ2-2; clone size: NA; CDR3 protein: CSVGLGGIGTGELFF; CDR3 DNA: TGCAGCGTTGGATTGGGAGGGATCGGAACCGGGGAGCTGTTTTTT
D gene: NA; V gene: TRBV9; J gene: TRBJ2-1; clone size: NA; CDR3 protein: CASSVEGADYNEQFF; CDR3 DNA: TGTGCCAGCAGCGTAGAAGGCGCCGATTACAATGAGCAGTTCTTC
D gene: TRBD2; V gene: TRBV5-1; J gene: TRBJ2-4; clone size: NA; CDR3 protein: CASSLGGLASPYF; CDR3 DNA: TGCGCCAGCAGCTTGGGGGGACTAGCTAGTCCGTACTTC
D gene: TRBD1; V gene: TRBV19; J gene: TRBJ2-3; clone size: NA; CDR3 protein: CASSTQGAGDTQYF; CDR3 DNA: TGTGCCAGTAGTACACAGGGGGCGGGAGATACGCAGTATTTT
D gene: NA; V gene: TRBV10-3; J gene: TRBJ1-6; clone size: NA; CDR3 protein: CAISEWTNNSPLHF; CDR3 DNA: TGTGCCATCAGTGAATGGACAAATAATTCACCCCTCCACTTT
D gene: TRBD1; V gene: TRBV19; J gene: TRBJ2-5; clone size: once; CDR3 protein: CASSIGGQTYQETQYF; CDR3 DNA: TGTGCCAGTAGTATTGGGGGACAGACGTACCAAGAGACCCAGTACTTC
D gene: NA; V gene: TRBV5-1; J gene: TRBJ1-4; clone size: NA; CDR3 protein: CASSPGQSTTNEKLFF; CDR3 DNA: TGCGCCAGCAGCCCTGGACAGTCCACAACTAATGAAAAACTGTTTTTT
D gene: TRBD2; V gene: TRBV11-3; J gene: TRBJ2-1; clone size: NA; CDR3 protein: CASSLSGSFGEQFF; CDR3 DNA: TGTGCCAGCAGCCTTAGCGGGAGTTTTGGTGAGCAGTTCTTC
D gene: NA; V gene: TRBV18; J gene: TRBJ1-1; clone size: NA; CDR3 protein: CASRSTGVVEAFF; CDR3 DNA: TGTGCCAGTAGATCGACGGGGGTCGTCGAAGCTTTCTTT
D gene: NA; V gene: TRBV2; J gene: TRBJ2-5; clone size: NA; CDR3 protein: CASNMGVRETQYF; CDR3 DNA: TGTGCCAGCAACATGGGAGTCCGAGAGACCCAGTACTTC
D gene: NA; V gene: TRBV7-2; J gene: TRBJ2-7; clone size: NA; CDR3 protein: CASSSDWGEQYF; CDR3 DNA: TGTGCCAGCAGCTCGGACTGGGGGGAGCAGTACTTC
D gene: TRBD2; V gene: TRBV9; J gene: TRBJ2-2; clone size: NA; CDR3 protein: CASTHQRGGNTGELFF; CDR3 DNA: TGTGCCAGCACCCACCAGCGGGGGGGGAACACCGGGGAGCTGTTTTTT